The T cell receptor (beta chain) described here comes from a study of shared clonotypes between healthy human individuals. Regarding the study as a whole: A few donors held around 5% of naive CD4 clonotypes in common.

TCRdb keeps only in-frame clones here, not all; method: immunoSEQ multiplex PCR. The profile shows 2 million to 3 million clones, more than 85% of them singletons. V was clipped by 4 bases and J by 5 bases, with 21 bases between them. Germline V gives CDR1 SGHDN, CDR2 FVKESK. The CDR3 contains 16 residues. Concerning this clone itself: Its antigen remains unidentified.

The specimen was naive CD4+ T cells from PBMCs. Sample subset: CD45RA+ positively selected. The chain uses TRBV14 and TRBJ2-7; tentative D call: TRBD1 (5 bases). The TCR comes from a man in his late teens or twenties in good health. Some clones in this sample may be carry-over from other donors' samples. CDR3: CASSPYPGQGRDEQYF. In nucleotides, the CDR3 is TGTGCCAGCAGCCCGTATCCAGGACAAGGGCGAGACGAGCAGTACTTC.